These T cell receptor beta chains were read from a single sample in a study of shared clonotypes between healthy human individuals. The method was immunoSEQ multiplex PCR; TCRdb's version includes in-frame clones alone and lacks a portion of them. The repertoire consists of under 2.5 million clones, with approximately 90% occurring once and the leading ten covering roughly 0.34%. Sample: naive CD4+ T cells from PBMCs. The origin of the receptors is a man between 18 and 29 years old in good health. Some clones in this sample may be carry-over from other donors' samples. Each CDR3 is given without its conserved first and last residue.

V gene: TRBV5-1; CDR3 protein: ASSGGSSGNTIY
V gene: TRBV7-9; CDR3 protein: ASSQTGGTEAF
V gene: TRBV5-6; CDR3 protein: ASSLSGRGTDTQY
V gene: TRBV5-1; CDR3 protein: ASTAGFRGANEQF
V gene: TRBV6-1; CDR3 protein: ASSDPGTVTRDTQY
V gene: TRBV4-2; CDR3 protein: ASSQEGRRGYEQY
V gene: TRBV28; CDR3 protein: ASSLLPGSYNEQF
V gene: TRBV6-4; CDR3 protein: ASSALGQGATEQF
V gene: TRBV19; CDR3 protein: ASSMGAGETQY
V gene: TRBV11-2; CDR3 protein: ASSYGVSEQY
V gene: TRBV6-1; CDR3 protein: ASSVTRGTPYEQY
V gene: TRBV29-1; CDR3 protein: SVESGVRTGELF
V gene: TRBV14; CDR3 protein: ASSQVPSYGGDEQF
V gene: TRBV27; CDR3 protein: ASSLSSGVGGRYGYT
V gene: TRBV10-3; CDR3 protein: AISDAGANNEQF
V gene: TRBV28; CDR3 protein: ASSLPGARETQY
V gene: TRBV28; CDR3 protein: ASRASGGRGNEQF
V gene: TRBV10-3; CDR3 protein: AIMGGSSGANVLT
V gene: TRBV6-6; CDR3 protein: ARSYQWYTGHYGYT
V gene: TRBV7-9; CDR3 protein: ASLLGMNTQY
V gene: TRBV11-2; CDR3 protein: ASSLGFTYGYT
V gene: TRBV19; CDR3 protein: ASSIGLAGVTDTQY
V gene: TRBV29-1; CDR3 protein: SEREVIRDTQY
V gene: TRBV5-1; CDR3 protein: ASSPGRTSANTGELF
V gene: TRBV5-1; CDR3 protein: ASTTGAFNYGYT
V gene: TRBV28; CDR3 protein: ASSSGQATFYGYT
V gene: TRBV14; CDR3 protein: ASSRPSGYEQY
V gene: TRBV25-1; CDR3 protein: ASSVDAATNEKLF
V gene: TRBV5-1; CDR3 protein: ASSLEDGDTGELF
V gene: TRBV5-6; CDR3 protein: ASSLGGSSGNTIY
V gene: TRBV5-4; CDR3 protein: ASRTTTSDETQY
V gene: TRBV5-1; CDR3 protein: ASSLIGGEDEQY
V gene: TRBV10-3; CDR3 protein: AISEFLEQF
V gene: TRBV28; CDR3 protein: ASSHRTSGLSYEQY
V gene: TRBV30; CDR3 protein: AWSVGSGMREQF
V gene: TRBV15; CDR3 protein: ATSRGQKETQY
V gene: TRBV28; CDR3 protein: ASTGRGWEKLF
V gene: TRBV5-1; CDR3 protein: ASSPGTAGYYEQY
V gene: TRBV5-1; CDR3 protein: ASSEGGRVIYGYT
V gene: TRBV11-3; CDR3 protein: ASSSRGQGDSYEQY
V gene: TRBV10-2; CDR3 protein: ASSEGTGGPNEKLF
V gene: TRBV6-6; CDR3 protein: ASSSAGEETQY
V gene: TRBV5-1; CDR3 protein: ASSPRGQGSYEQY
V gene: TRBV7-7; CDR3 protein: ASSSGLAGDRKY
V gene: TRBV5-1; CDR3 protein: ASSLASGDTDTQY
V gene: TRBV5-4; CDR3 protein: AIRAGGPGDTGELF
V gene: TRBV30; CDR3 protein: AWSVTRTGELF